This TCR beta chain was profiled in a study of regulatory T cells in long-lasting Graves disease. Building the TCR beta libraries relied on iRepertoire HTBI primers, and CDR3 regions underwent Arm-PCR. Study processing details: Identified across the samples were approximately 60 TRBV segments and about 14 TRBJ segments. TCRdb used MiXCR to reprocess the multiplex PCR reads, holding one entry per CDR3 protein. These V and J calls originate from TCRdb's pipeline instead of the authors' own analysis. Of fewer than 400,000 distinct CDR3 sequences in the sample, less than 25% were seen once. The time point: persistent/refractory GD, antithyroid drugs over 5 years with positive TRAb. The TCR library was made from RNA that had been extracted from PBMCs in TRIzol. In this cohort, patients came from an endocrinology department located in Xi'an, China. EDTA tubes held roughly 10 milliliters of peripheral blood from each patient.

This receptor was identified in a female donor with Graves disease. Sequenced material: peripheral blood mononuclear cells (PBMCs), taken when the disease was refractory, from a patient treated with antithyroid drugs.

The CDR3 region has the DNA TGTGCCAGCAGTCCTTGGGCTAGCGGGAGGACCTACAATGAGCAGTTCTTC. Translating it yields CASSPWASGRTYNEQFF. The J gene is TRBJ2-1, the V gene TRBV12-3 or TRBV12-4, with TRBD2 matching over 11 bases. CDR3 length: 17 amino acids. V gave up 5 bases and J gave up 2 bases; unmatched junction bases: 8.